The 2 T cell receptor beta chains below come from one sample, sequenced in a study of blood T cells in healthy people across ages. It was with a sample-barcoded 5' primer and a J-beta primer mix that a second PCR of about 6 to 12 cycles was run. TCRdb ran MiXCR on the 5' RACE reads and lists one entry per CDR3 protein. Here the sample spans around 710,000 distinct CDR3 sequences, approximately 39% being singletons. Sequenced: blood. The source of these receptors is a woman in her sixties in good health.

This clonotype was seen once. CDR3 amino acids: CASSGRKRVNTGELFF. DNA of the CDR3: TGTGCCAGCAGCGGGCGGAAAAGAGTGAACACCGGGGAGCTGTTTTTT. This sequence joins TRBV9 and TRBJ2-2, with D hard to call. The germline V gene has CDR1 SGDLS and CDR2 YYNGEE. The CDR3 runs 16 residues. V lost 3 bases and J 1 base, leaving 13 bases between the germline ends. The full variable domain, with the rest looked up from reference TRBV9 and TRBJ2-2, is DSGVTQTPKHLITATGQRVTLRCSPRSGDLSVYWYQQSLDQGLQFLIQYYNGEERAKGNILERFSAQQFPDLHSELNLSSLELGDSALYFCASSGRKRVNTGELFFGEGSRLTVL.

This sequence joins TRBV4-3 and TRBJ2-1; D perhaps matches TRBD2 (5 bases). In germline, CDR1 is LGHNA, CDR2 YSLEER. Trimming left V 0 bases short and J 6 bases short, with 12 bases between. The CDR3 is 15 residues long. As DNA, the CDR3 is TGCGCCAGCAGCCAAGAATATCGGAGGATCAATGAGCAGTTCTTC. This sequence encodes CASSQEYRRINEQFF.